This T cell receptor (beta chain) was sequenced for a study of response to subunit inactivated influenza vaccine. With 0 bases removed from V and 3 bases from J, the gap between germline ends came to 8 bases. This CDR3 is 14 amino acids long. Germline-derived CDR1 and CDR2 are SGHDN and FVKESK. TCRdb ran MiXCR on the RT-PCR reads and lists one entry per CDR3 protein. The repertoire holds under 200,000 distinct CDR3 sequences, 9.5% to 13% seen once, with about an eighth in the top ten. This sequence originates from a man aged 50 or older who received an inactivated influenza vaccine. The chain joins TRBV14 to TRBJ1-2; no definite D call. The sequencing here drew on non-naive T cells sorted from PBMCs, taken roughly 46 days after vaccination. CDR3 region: CASSQDRLYYGYTF. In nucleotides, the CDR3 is TGTGCCAGCAGCCAAGACAGGTTATACTATGGCTACACCTTC.